The text below deals with one T cell receptor (beta chain). Its antigen is not known. Germline lookup yields CDR1 LNHDA and CDR2 SQIVND (reference sequence). The CDR3 runs 13 residues. Trimming removed 3 bases at V and 9 bases at J, with 9 bases between. This sample was included in a study of T cell repertoires in cytomegalovirus infection. Study-wide background: An indication of both CMV infection and matching HLA type came from public TCR beta signatures.

One entry per CDR3 protein results from TCRdb running MiXCR on the reads. The table lists 900,000 to 950,000 distinct CDR3 sequences, roughly 30% of them singletons, with around an eighth in the top ten. This material consisted of cultured CD8+ T cells from PBMCs, taken from culture after CMV antigen stimulation. The chain links TRBV19 to TRBJ1-6; unclear D gene. The origin of this receptor is a human donor in good health (CMV status not recorded). Some clones in this sample may be carry-over from other donors' samples. The DNA of the CDR3 is TGTGCCAGTAGTATTAATTTCGGTTCACCCCTCCACTTT. Protein product: CASSINFGSPLHF.